The 32 T cell receptor beta chains reported below all come from one sample, sequenced in a study of shared clonotypes between healthy human individuals. Measured with immunoSEQ multiplex PCR; TCRdb has only the in-frame clones, and not every one. The top ten hold 0.11% to 0.15% of the sample, which has 2 million to 3 million clones, about 92% seen once. Sequencing was performed on naive CD4+ T cells sorted from blood. Subset denoted: CD45RA+ positively selected. These TCRs come from a man between 18 and 29 years old in good health.

The V and J genes are TRBV7-2 and TRBJ2-3, with a weak D call TRBD2 (6 bases). V lost 5 bases, J lost 2 bases, and 17 bases lay in between. The CDR3 consists of 16 residues. Germline lookup yields CDR1 SGHTA and CDR2 FQGNSA. CDR3 nucleotides: TGTGCCAGCAGCCCTCTGGGCGGGGAGGCCACAGATACGCAGTATTTT. Protein: CASSPLGGEATDTQYF.

This chain uses TRBV6-1 with TRBJ1-1; D not resolved. The CDR3 is 12 residues long. The V end was cut by 2 bases, the J end by 7 bases, with 8 bases between. Germline V gives CDR1 MNHNS, CDR2 SASEGT. CDR3 nucleotides: TGTGCCAGCAGTGAATACACAAATGAAGCTTTCTTT. Its translation is CASSEYTNEAFF.

The chain carries TRBV6-5 and TRBJ1-2; TRBD1 agrees at 7 bases. The V and J ends lost 5 bases and 7 bases, in that order; junction bases with no gene match: 10. Per germline, CDR1 MNHEY and CDR2 SVGAGI. The CDR3 has 14 residues. This CDR3 reads CASSTLQGRSGYTF. Here the CDR3 DNA reads TGTGCCAGCAGTACTCTACAGGGGAGGAGTGGCTACACCTTC.

On this clone: Other DNA sequences in the sample encode the same CDR3. The rearrangement links TRBV28 to TRBJ2-7, with D perhaps given as TRBD1 or TRBD2 (5 bases each). The CDR3 spans 13 residues. V shed 8 bases and J shed 2 bases, with 13 bases lying between them. In germline, CDR1 is MDHEN, CDR2 SYDVKM. In nucleotides, the CDR3 is TGTGCCAGCCGGGGTCAGGGCGCCTACGAGCAGTACTTC. Translating it yields CASRGQGAYEQYF.

CDR3 coding DNA: TGTGCCAGCAGCATGGGACAGGGGAACACTGAAGCTTTCTTT. Translating it yields CASSMGQGNTEAFF. The chain is built from TRBV5-4 and TRBJ1-1; 9 bases map to TRBD1. CDR3 size: 14 residues. From germline, CDR1 is SGHNT and CDR2 YYREEE (reference sequence). V lost 4 bases to trimming and J lost 1 base; unmatched junction nucleotides: 2.

The chain recombines TRBV5-1 with TRBJ1-5; TRBD1 might be the D (6 bases). CDR1 and CDR2 (germline): SGHRS, YFSETQ. V gave up 4 bases and J gave up 5 bases, with 16 bases separating them. CDR3 size: 15 residues. DNA of the CDR3: TGCGCCAGCAGCCTGTGGGGGGCATGGGATCAGCCCCAGCATTTT. Its translation: CASSLWGAWDQPQHF.

V gene TRBV7-8 combines with J gene TRBJ2-7, with 9 bases aligning to TRBD2. The CDR3 has 16 amino acids. With 5 bases clipped from V and 2 bases from J, the junction kept 10 bases outside the gene matches. Per the germline V gene, CDR1 is SGHVS and CDR2 is FQNEAQ. The CDR3 nucleotides read TGTGCCAGCAGCCTGGAAGTAGCGGGAGCCGCCTACGAGCAGTACTTC. This gives the protein CASSLEVAGAAYEQYF.

The V and J genes are TRBV7-9 and TRBJ2-5; TRBD1 agrees at 7 bases. Germline CDR1 and CDR2: SEHNR and FQNEAQ (reference sequence). The J segment lost 2 bases and the V segment lost 5 bases, leaving 20 bases of the junction unmatched. The CDR3 runs to 19 residues. CDR3 residues: CASSLGGLTGKKRQETQYF. CDR3 bases: TGTGCCAGCAGCCTCGGTGGATTGACAGGGAAGAAGCGGCAAGAGACCCAGTACTTC.

J is TRBJ2-7 and V is TRBV5-4; tentatively, D is TRBD1 (5 bases). The CDR3 length is 13 residues. CDR1 is SGHNT and CDR2 is YYREEE in the germline V gene (reference sequence). V was pared by 3 bases and J by 5 bases, with 12 bases between. The chain's CDR3 is CASSSVRRDEQYF. CDR3 coding DNA: TGTGCCAGCAGCTCAGTTCGCAGGGACGAGCAGTACTTC. Full variable domain (remainder filled in from reference TRBV5-4 and TRBJ2-7): ETGVTQSPTHLIKTRGQQVTLRCSSQSGHNTVSWYQQALGQGPQFIFQYYREEENGRGNFPPRFSGLQFPNYSSELNVNALELDDSALYLCASSSVRRDEQYFGPGTRLTVT.

Note on this clone: Additional DNA sequences in this sample encode the identical CDR3. The chain has TRBV19 and TRBJ2-2; tentative D call: TRBD1 (6 bases). V was pared by 3 bases and J by 5 bases, with 10 bases between. CDR3 length equals 14 residues. CDR1 LNHDA and CDR2 SQIVND come from the germline V gene (reference sequence). The CDR3 DNA follows: TGTGCCAGTAGTATTATAGGGGGAACCGGGGAGCTGTTTTTT. This encodes CASSIIGGTGELFF.

This chain links TRBV5-5 with TRBJ2-5; 16 nucleotides match TRBD2. CDR1 is SGHKS, CDR2 YYEKEE, per germline (reference sequence). V shed 2 bases and J 4 bases; nucleotides not matched to a gene: 14. CDR3 length: 20 amino acids. CDR3 amino acids: CASSFLLPGLAGGPAETQYF. DNA for the CDR3: TGTGCCAGCAGCTTCCTGTTGCCGGGACTAGCGGGGGGGCCGGCAGAGACCCAGTACTTC.

The V gene is TRBV5-1, the J gene TRBJ2-7; the D gene is possibly TRBD2 (5 bases). The length of the CDR3 is 16 residues. Germline loops: CDR1 SGHRS, CDR2 YFSETQ. Trimming took off 0 bases at V and 7 bases at J, with 20 bases between the two ends. In DNA, the CDR3 is TGCGCCAGCAGCTTGGCCGGGGAAGCCGCGCCCGGGGAGCAGTACTTC. Translation gives CASSLAGEAAPGEQYF.

Of note for this clone: The sample contains more than one DNA sequence encoding this CDR3. The rearrangement links TRBV10-3 to TRBJ2-7; TRBD1 agrees at 10 bases. The junction had 6 bases not matched to a gene; V was cut back by 7 bases and J by 3 bases. Germline-derived CDR1 and CDR2 are ENHRY and SYGVKD. This CDR3 has 14 residues. The CDR3 sequence: CAITPGQGVYEQYF. As DNA, the CDR3 is TGTGCCATCACCCCTGGACAGGGGGTCTACGAGCAGTACTTC.

The gene calls are TRBV7-9 and TRBJ1-2; maybe TRBD1 (5 bases). CDR1 SEHNR and CDR2 FQNEAQ come from the germline V gene (reference sequence). Trimming removed 1 base from V and 4 bases from J, with 19 bases in between. The CDR3 is made up of 17 amino acids. The CDR3 protein is CASSLGQGAHHLYGYTF. The CDR3 DNA is TGTGCCAGCAGCTTAGGGCAGGGCGCCCATCACCTCTATGGCTACACCTTC.

The V gene is TRBV7-2, the J gene TRBJ2-7, with D maybe TRBD1 (6 bases). This CDR3 comprises 15 residues. Germline CDR1 reads SGHTA; CDR2 reads FQGNSA. V lost 1 base to trimming and J lost 4 bases, with 14 bases between them. The CDR3 loop reads CASSLGQGKGYEQYF. The CDR3 DNA reads TGTGCCAGCAGCTTAGGGCAGGGGAAGGGTTACGAGCAGTACTTC.

Here the CDR3 DNA reads TGCAGCGTTGAAGAAGGAGGTCGGTTCCCCTACGAGCAGTACTTC. Its translation: CSVEEGGRFPYEQYF. The chain combines TRBV29-1 with TRBJ2-7; D possibly corresponds to TRBD2 (5 bases). The ends were cut back, 0 bases at V and 2 bases at J, with 14 bases in the middle. Germline CDR1 reads SQVTM; CDR2 reads ANQGSEA. CDR3 size: 15 residues.

The chain uses TRBV7-8 and TRBJ2-2, with 9 positions matching TRBD1. Trimming at V came to 4 bases and at J to 5 bases, leaving 5 bases not matched to a gene. CDR1 is SGHVS, CDR2 FQNEAQ, per germline. This CDR3 is built from 15 residues. The CDR3, as DNA: TGTGCCAGCAGCTCCCTACAGGGGGCAACCGGGGAGCTGTTTTTT. Translation: CASSSLQGATGELFF.

V is TRBV6-1 and J is TRBJ2-3; D is possibly TRBD1 or TRBD2 (5 bases each). The CDR3 totals 14 residues. The germline V gene has CDR1 MNHNS and CDR2 SASEGT. V was cut by 5 bases and J by 2 bases, with 11 bases left in between. The CDR3 is CASSWDLSTDTQYF. The CDR3 coding sequence is TGTGCCAGCAGTTGGGACCTATCCACAGATACGCAGTATTTT.

The J gene is TRBJ2-1, the V gene TRBV30, with no clear D. V lost 2 bases, J lost 12 bases, and 11 bases lay in between. The CDR3 contains 11 residues. Looked up from germline, CDR1 is GTSNPN and CDR2 is SVGIG (reference sequence). CDR3 nucleotide sequence: TGTGCCTGGAGTAACCCAGAATGGCAGTTCTTC. This encodes CAWSNPEWQFF.

The rearrangement uses TRBV10-3 and TRBJ2-3; TRBD1 matches 10 bases. Trimming took 3 bases from V and 1 from J; bases not matched to a gene: 10. The CDR3 loop spans 18 amino acids. The germline V gene has CDR1 ENHRY and CDR2 SYGVKD. In nucleotides, the CDR3 is TGTGCCATCAGTGAAGCTTTGGTGGGGACAGGGGGCACAGATACGCAGTATTTT. Translation gives CAISEALVGTGGTDTQYF.

This chain connects TRBV4-3 to TRBJ1-5; no reliable D call. CDR1 is LGHNA, CDR2 YSLEER, per germline. V was trimmed by 8 bases and J by 1 base, leaving 9 bases between them. There are 13 residues in the CDR3. DNA of the CDR3: TGCGCCAGCGCCGCAGCAAGCAATCAGCCCCAGCATTTT. Amino acid sequence: CASAAASNQPQHF.

The V call is TRBV2, the J call TRBJ1-2; D remains unclear. Germline lookup yields CDR1 SNHLY and CDR2 FYNNEI. The CDR3 runs 14 residues. Trimming took 8 bases from V and 4 from J, leaving 17 bases between them. CDR3 bases: TGTGCCAGCGCAAGCTCCGACATTCCCTATGGCTACACCTTC. It yields the protein CASASSDIPYGYTF. The full variable domain, rest sourced from reference TRBV2 and TRBJ1-2, is EPEVTQTPSHQVTQMGQEVILRCVPISNHLYFYWYRQILGQKVEFLVSFYNNEISEKSEIFDDQFSVERPDGSNFTLKIRSTKLEDSAMYFCASASSDIPYGYTFGSGTRLTVV.

With regard to this clone: Other DNA sequences of this sample code for an identical CDR3. The chain combines TRBV5-1 with TRBJ2-7; possibly TRBD2 for D (5 bases). Germline CDR1 SGHRS, CDR2 YFSETQ. V gave up 1 base and J gave up 5 bases, with 7 bases separating them. This CDR3 is built from 12 residues. The CDR3 region has the DNA TGCGCCAGCAGCTTGCCGGGGAACGAGCAGTACTTC. As protein: CASSLPGNEQYF.

The J gene is TRBJ1-3, the V gene TRBV11-3, with TRBD1 identical over 8 bases. Germline CDR1 reads SGHNT; CDR2 reads YENEEA. V lost 5 bases to trimming and J lost 3 bases; unmatched junction nucleotides: 3. There are 14 residues in the CDR3. The CDR3 loop is CASSPGQGGNTIYF. The CDR3 DNA sequence: TGTGCCAGCAGCCCCGGACAGGGTGGAAACACCATATATTTT.

V gene TRBV4-2 combines with J gene TRBJ2-1, with a tentative D call TRBD2 (6 bases). The CDR3 runs to 14 residues. With 1 base removed from V and 6 bases from J, the gap between germline ends came to 10 bases. Germline V gives CDR1 LGHNA, CDR2 YNFKEQ. The chain's CDR3 is CASSQGGVFNEQFF. DNA of the CDR3: TGTGCCAGCAGCCAAGGCGGGGTCTTCAATGAGCAGTTCTTC.

In DNA, the CDR3 is TGTGCCAGCAGCTTGAAGGTAGAAATTCGGACCTACGAGCAGTACTTC. This translates into CASSLKVEIRTYEQYF. The genes are TRBV5-6 and TRBJ2-7; D not resolved. Germline V gene lookup returns CDR1 SGHDT and CDR2 YYEEEE. With 1 base removed from V and 2 bases from J, the gap between germline ends came to 16 bases. The CDR3 has 16 residues.

This rearrangement joins TRBV7-9 to TRBJ1-3; D remains ambiguous. Germline V CDR1 and CDR2: SEHNR, FQNEAQ (reference sequence). The V end was cut by 4 bases, the J end by 0 bases, with 22 bases between. The CDR3 consists of 19 residues. CDR3 residues: CASSSLLGSDEGSGNTIYF. In nucleotides, the CDR3 is TGTGCCAGCAGCTCTCTATTAGGGTCGGACGAAGGCTCTGGAAACACCATATATTTT.

The J gene is TRBJ2-1, the V gene TRBV23-1; 8 bases agree with TRBD2. TRBV23-1 is placed among ORFs of uncertain function. This CDR3 spans 17 amino acids. The V and J ends lost 0 bases and 5 bases, in that order; junction bases with no gene match: 9. CDR3 region: CASSQSSRGLADNEQFF. In DNA form, the CDR3 reads TGCGCCAGCAGTCAATCAAGTCGCGGACTAGCCGACAATGAGCAGTTCTTC.

This chain joins TRBV18 and TRBJ2-7; 7 nucleotides align to TRBD1. V gave up 3 bases and J gave up 3 bases; unmatched junction bases: 11. Germline loops: CDR1 KGHSH, CDR2 LQKENI. The CDR3 loop spans 16 amino acids. This CDR3 is CASSPVDRAQGYEQYF. DNA for the CDR3: TGTGCCAGCTCACCCGTAGACAGGGCCCAGGGCTACGAGCAGTACTTC.

The rearrangement links TRBV5-1 to TRBJ2-7; D may be TRBD1 (5 bases). Trimming removed 4 bases at V and 2 bases at J, with 10 bases between. CDR1 is SGHRS, CDR2 YFSETQ, per germline. CDR3 size: 13 residues. CDR3 sequence: CASSVTAPYEQYF. In nucleotides, the CDR3 is TGCGCCAGCAGCGTGACAGCCCCCTACGAGCAGTACTTC.

Comments on this clone: One end of the junction does not line up with germline, which may come from a read error. Other DNA sequences within the sample encode an identical CDR3. This sequence joins TRBV7-9 and TRBJ1-2, with D perhaps TRBD1 (6 bases). CDR1 SEHNR and CDR2 FQNEAQ come from the germline V gene (reference sequence). This CDR3 has 13 amino acids. CDR3 amino acids: CASSLGADYGYTF. In nucleotides, the CDR3 is TGCGCCAGCAGCTTGGGGGCGGACTATGGCTACACCTTC.

Notes on this clone: The same CDR3 can be traced to other DNA sequences in this sample. The chain couples TRBV18 to TRBJ1-2; perhaps TRBD1 as D (5 bases). V was shortened by 2 bases and J by 8 bases, with 12 bases between the two germline ends. This CDR3 comprises 13 residues. Germline loops: CDR1 KGHSH, CDR2 LQKENI. In nucleotides, the CDR3 is TGTGCCAGCTCACCAGAATCAGGGCGAGGCTACACCTTC. This sequence encodes CASSPESGRGYTF.